Reported below is one T cell receptor (beta chain). Clones were read by immunoSEQ multiplex PCR, and TCRdb kept only the in-frame ones, dropping some. The table records more than 95,000 clones, 75% to 90% of them present only once. These data belong to a study of blood T cell repertoires in COVID-19. V was shortened by 4 bases and J by 5 bases, with 18 bases between the two germline ends. CDR3 size: 16 residues. Germline CDR1 SGHDT, CDR2 YYEEEE. This TCR came from a woman of 80 years or more with COVID-19, enrolled during active disease. This chain connects TRBV5-6 to TRBJ1-4; tentatively, D is TRBD1 (6 bases). What was sequenced was peripheral blood. Here the CDR3 DNA reads TGTGCCAGCAGCCCAATTCGGGGGGGCTCAAATGAAAAACTGTTTTTT. As protein: CASSPIRGGSNEKLFF.